This TCR beta chain is from a study of vaccination and CD4 T cells after COVID-19. As for the study in general: Researchers treated cells with overlapping spike peptides taken from SARS-CoV-2, HCoV-NL63, HCoV-OC43 and HCoV-229E. Control cultures received a CEFX pool, an HIV-1 Nef pool, or no peptide.

This CDR3 has 17 amino acids. Trimming shortened V by 7 bases and J by 0 bases, and 19 bases separated the two germline ends. Sequence data for DNA of cultured CD4+ T cells were generated by the Oncomine TCR Beta short-read assay. MiXCR, applied by TCRdb to the PCR reads, yields one record per CDR3 protein. The table records some 20,000 distinct CDR3 sequences, roughly 40% of them present only once. Treatment indicated: approximately nine-day PBMC culture with coronavirus spike peptide pools or control peptides (ViraFEST assay). For this clonotype: Its antigen is not known.

The receptor's source is a human donor who had recovered from COVID-19. J is TRBJ1-5 and V is TRBV12-3 or TRBV12-4; no definite D call. Sequences were derived from CD4+ T cells from blood, cultured in vitro, sampled after SARS-CoV-2 vaccination. The CDR3 region has the DNA TGTGCCAGCACCTACTCCGAGGGCAGGTATAGCAATCAGCCCCAGCATTTT. Protein sequence: CASTYSEGRYSNQPQHF.